This T cell receptor beta chain was sequenced during a study of human thymus T cells. Only in-frame clones appear in the TCRdb table, and some are missing; sequencing was by immunoSEQ multiplex PCR. The table lists about 130,000 clones, around 94% of them singletons. Comments on this clone: The antigen is unknown.

CDR1 and CDR2 (germline): MRHNA, SNTAGT. The CDR3 length is 13 residues. V was cut by 3 bases and J by 2 bases, with 7 bases left in between. Study-wide results and limits: Among unrelated individuals, related research reported thymic repertoires that overlapped highly. In thymic and blood repertoires alike, V and J usage looked biased.

Thymus tissue was removed during corrective cardiac surgery. It was healthy Finnish infants having corrective surgery for congenital heart defects who were the donors. The chain uses TRBV6-4 and TRBJ1-1; D uncertain. Sequencing was performed on thymus tissue. The source of this sequence is a boy in the first two years of life with a congenital heart defect but otherwise immunologically healthy. CDR3 loop: CASSEGKNTEAFF. The DNA of the CDR3 is TGTGCCAGCAGTGAGGGAAAAAACACTGAAGCTTTCTTT.